Included here is one TCR beta chain sequence, with context. This entry comes from a study of T cells after yellow fever vaccination. TCRdb analysed the 5' RACE reads with MiXCR anew, one entry per CDR3 protein. The sample yields approximately 170,000 distinct CDR3 sequences, 11% seen once. With 1 base removed from V and 1 base from J, the gap between germline ends came to 7 bases. The CDR3 length is 14 residues. From germline, CDR1 is MGHDK and CDR2 SYGVNS. This specimen consisted of CD8+ T cells sorted from PBMCs, obtained 15 days after the yellow fever booster vaccination. The chain employs TRBV25-1 and TRBJ2-5; D may be TRBD1 or TRBD2 (5 bases each). This receptor was identified in a young man who received the YFV17D yellow fever vaccine. CDR3 residues: CASSEWGSQETQYF. DNA of the CDR3: TGTGCCAGCAGTGAATGGGGGAGCCAAGAGACCCAGTACTTC.